This T cell receptor beta chain was retrieved from a study of shared clonotypes between healthy human individuals. The study, taken as a whole, reports: The study found lower generation probabilities in non-shared clonotypes than in those shared by all four donors.

Turning to this clone: Its antigen is undetermined.

Terminally differentiated effector memory CD45RA+ cells were excluded from the naive CD8 cells, which were CD45RO-negative and positively selected for CCR7. Clones were read by immunoSEQ multiplex PCR, and TCRdb kept only the in-frame ones, dropping some. The table includes roughly 2,000,000 clones, approximately 92% detected once. Trimming took off 8 bases at V and 0 bases at J, with 13 bases between the two ends. The CDR3 has 14 amino acids. Germline V gene sequence: CDR1 MNHEY, CDR2 SMNVEV (reference sequence). Sequenced sample: naive CD8+ T cells from PBMCs. V gene TRBV27 combines with J gene TRBJ1-2, with D perhaps matching TRBD1 (5 bases). The source is a man aged 18 to 30 in good health. Some clones in this sample may be carry-over from other donors' samples. CDR3 in DNA: TGTGCCAGCGGAGGCCAGACAGCTAACTATGGCTACACCTTC. It encodes CASGGQTANYGYTF.